The 5 T cell receptor beta chains below come from one sample, sequenced in a study of OX40 agonist ivuxolimab in advanced cancers. Some clones are missing from TCRdb's copy, which holds only in-frame ones; the method was immunoSEQ multiplex PCR. The sample lists over 150,000 clones; roughly 94% were seen once. The specimen was CD4+ or CD8+ T cells sorted from blood, collected in a trial of the OX40 agonist ivuxolimab. The source is an adult with an advanced solid tumor such as melanoma, head and neck, liver or kidney cancer.

The gene calls are TRBV5-5 and TRBJ2-1, with 7 nucleotides matching TRBD2. This CDR3 has 14 amino acids. Germline CDR1 and CDR2: SGHKS and YYEKEE (reference sequence). V lost 5 bases, J lost 9 bases, and 11 bases stayed unmatched. The CDR3 is CASRIGDYQGEQFF. The CDR3 DNA reads as TGTGCCAGCAGAATTGGGGACTACCAGGGTGAGCAGTTCTTC.

V and J are TRBV5-1 and TRBJ2-7; 7 nucleotides match TRBD1. The V and J ends lost 2 bases and 0 bases, in that order; junction bases with no gene match: 8. CDR1 SGHRS and CDR2 YFSETQ come from the germline V gene. The length of the CDR3 is 16 residues. The CDR3 region is CASSLQRQGSSYEQYF. The DNA of the CDR3 is TGCGCCAGCAGCTTACAACGACAGGGCAGCTCCTACGAGCAGTACTTC.

The V call is TRBV16, the J call TRBJ1-2, with D perhaps TRBD1 (6 bases). Per germline, CDR1 KGHSY and CDR2 FQNENV. The CDR3 length is 14 residues. The V end was cut by 4 bases, the J end by 0 bases, with 9 bases between. CDR3 nucleotide sequence: TGTGCCAGCAGCCGCCAGGGGACTAACTATGGCTACACCTTC. Translating it yields CASSRQGTNYGYTF.

The chain has TRBV10-3 and TRBJ2-1; no definite D call. Germline assignment: CDR1 ENHRY and CDR2 SYGVKD. Trimming shortened V by 5 bases and J by 7 bases, and 9 bases separated the two germline ends. The CDR3 totals 12 residues. DNA for the CDR3: TGTGCCATCAGTCCCGGTCCGAATGAGCAGTTCTTC. Translation: CAISPGPNEQFF.

V is TRBV7-2 and J is TRBJ1-2; D gene unclear. CDR1 is SGHTA, CDR2 FQGNSA, per germline. The V end lost 6 bases, the J end lost 8 bases, and 16 bases lay between the germline ends. The CDR3 totals 13 residues. CDR3: CASRTTSTKGYTF. The CDR3 DNA is TGTGCCAGCAGGACAACATCGACGAAAGGCTACACCTTC.